The 9 T cell receptor beta chains listed next were all sequenced from one sample in a study of control samples from healthy donors and cancer patients. This table comes from immunoSEQ multiplex PCR, and its TCRdb copy is limited to in-frame clones, with some not included. The table includes approximately 97,000 clones, 70% to 90% detected once. Source material: blood. The source of these receptors is a man in his thirties or forties in good health.

This clone was counted a few times. This chain links TRBV3-1 (or the pseudogene TRBV3-2) with TRBJ1-2, with no clear D. This CDR3 region has 14 residues. V shed 2 bases and J shed 4 bases, with 11 bases lying between them. CDR1 is LGHDT, CDR2 YNNKEL, per germline (reference sequence). The CDR3 is CASSQNTLSYGYTF. In DNA form, the CDR3 reads TGTGCCAGCAGCCAAAACACGTTATCCTATGGCTACACCTTC.

The chain joins TRBV5-6 to TRBJ1-3; tentative D call: TRBD1 (6 bases). The CDR3 is 13 residues long. V lost 6 bases to trimming and J lost 2 bases, with 9 bases between them. The germline gives CDR1 SGHDT, CDR2 YYEEEE. CDR3 residues: CASTRTAGNTIYF. The CDR3 DNA follows: TGTGCCAGCACCAGGACAGCTGGAAACACCATATATTTT.

The rearrangement joins TRBV28 to TRBJ1-5; D is possibly TRBD1 (5 bases). The CDR3 is 13 residues long. V was clipped by 6 bases and J by 0 bases, with 6 bases between them. Germline-derived CDR1 and CDR2 are MDHEN and SYDVKM. The CDR3 spells CASSGTSNQPQHF. CDR3 DNA sequence: TGTGCCAGCAGCGGGACTAGCAATCAGCCCCAGCATTTT.

The chain's CDR3 is CASSPNRAAGTGELFF. In DNA, the CDR3 is TGTGCCAGCTCACCGAACAGGGCCGCGGGCACCGGGGAGCTGTTTTTT. The rearrangement joins TRBV18 to TRBJ2-2; D is possibly TRBD1 (6 bases). Germline V CDR1 and CDR2: KGHSH, LQKENI. V was clipped by 3 bases and J by 4 bases, with 15 bases between them. The CDR3 is 16 amino acids.

The rearrangement joins TRBV6-5 to TRBJ2-2; D may match TRBD1 or TRBD2 (5 bases each). CDR3 length equals 12 residues. Germline V gene sequence: CDR1 MNHEY, CDR2 SVGAGI. V dropped 8 bases and J dropped 2 bases, with 6 bases sitting between them. The CDR3 region is CASGGNTGELFF. The CDR3 nucleotides are TGTGCCAGCGGGGGAAACACCGGGGAGCTGTTTTTT.

This CDR3 reads CASSQATGVGYGYTF. The CDR3 coding sequence is TGTGCCAGCAGCCAAGCTACAGGGGTTGGCTATGGCTACACCTTC. The V gene is TRBV4-2, the J gene TRBJ1-2; 7 bases map to TRBD1. V lost 1 base and J lost 4; bases outside the gene matches: 6. Germline V gene sequence: CDR1 LGHNA, CDR2 YNFKEQ. There are 15 residues in the CDR3.

The chain recombines TRBV2 with TRBJ2-5; D possibly corresponds to TRBD1 (7 bases). Trimming stripped 7 bases from V and 2 bases from J, with 14 bases between. CDR1 is SNHLY, CDR2 FYNNEI, per germline. This CDR3 comprises 14 residues. This CDR3 is CASKKTGTQETQYF. In DNA, the CDR3 is TGTGCCAGCAAGAAGACAGGGACTCAAGAGACCCAGTACTTC.

This clone was found a few times. The genes are TRBV19 and TRBJ2-5, with D perhaps TRBD2 (5 bases). There are 13 residues in the CDR3. Germline-derived CDR1 and CDR2 are LNHDA and SQIVND (reference sequence). Trimming pared 5 bases from V and 2 bases from J, leaving 9 bases between. The CDR3 DNA follows: TGTGCCAGTAGTGGGAGTTTTCAAGAGACCCAGTACTTC. Translation gives CASSGSFQETQYF.

The V gene is TRBV12-5, the J gene TRBJ2-7, with D unclear. The length of the CDR3 is 11 residues. Germline assignment: CDR1 LGHNT and CDR2 FRNRAP. Trimming removed 6 bases from V and 3 bases from J, with 6 bases in between. The CDR3 DNA is TGTGCTAGTGGACCTAACTACGAGCAGTACTTC. Translation: CASGPNYEQYF.